This T cell receptor beta chain was sequenced in a study of cytomegalovirus exposure and HLA in healthy donors. Across the whole study: An earlier analysis identified 110 million or so unique TCR beta sequences in 150 million to 200 million T cells.

Points from the study as a whole: When a later analysis was performed, an Asian-associated ancestry cluster reportedly had fewer N-insertions than the roughly 670-donor mean. Researchers reported in a later analysis that a missense DCLRE1C variant was tied to TCR beta V- and J-gene trimming. The study recorded 164 TCR beta chains that were cytomegalovirus-associated.

V lost 5 bases and J 5 bases, leaving 12 bases between the germline ends. The CDR3 is 14 amino acids. From germline, CDR1 is SEHNR and CDR2 FQNEAQ (reference sequence). On this clone itself: As yet, its antigen is unknown.

With 60 Vbeta and 13 Jbeta primers, the PCR was carried out. Measured with immunoSEQ multiplex PCR; TCRdb has only the in-frame clones, and not every one. The sample shows 150,000 to 200,000 clones, about four fifths of them seen only once. The chain couples TRBV7-9 to TRBJ1-4; weak D call: TRBD1 (6 bases). Sequenced: PBMCs. The sequence derives from a woman aged 25 to 39 in good health and CMV-seropositive. CDR3 loop: CASSIQGGNEKLFF. The CDR3 region has the DNA TGTGCCAGCAGCATACAGGGAGGGAATGAAAAACTGTTTTTT.